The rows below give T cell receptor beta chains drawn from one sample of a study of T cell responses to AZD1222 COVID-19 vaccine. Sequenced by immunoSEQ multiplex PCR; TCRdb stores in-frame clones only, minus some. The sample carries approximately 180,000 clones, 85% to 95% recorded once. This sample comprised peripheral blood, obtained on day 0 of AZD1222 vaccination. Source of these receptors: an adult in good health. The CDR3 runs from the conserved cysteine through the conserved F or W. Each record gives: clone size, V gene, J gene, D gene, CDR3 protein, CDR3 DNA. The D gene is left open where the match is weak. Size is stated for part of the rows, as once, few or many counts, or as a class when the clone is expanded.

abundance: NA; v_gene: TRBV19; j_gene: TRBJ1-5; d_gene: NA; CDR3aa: CASSGDIPGLQHF; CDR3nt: TGTGCCAGTAGCGGGGACATCCCGGGTCTCCAGCATTTT
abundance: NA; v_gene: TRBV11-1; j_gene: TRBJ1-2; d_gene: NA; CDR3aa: CASSSRTRYGYTF; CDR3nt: TGTGCCAGCAGCTCCCGGACCCGCTATGGCTACACCTTC
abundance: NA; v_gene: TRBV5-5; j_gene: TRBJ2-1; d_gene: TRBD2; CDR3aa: CASSAPTSGRVLNEQFF; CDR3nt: TGTGCCAGCAGCGCTCCGACTAGCGGGAGGGTTTTAAATGAGCAGTTCTTC
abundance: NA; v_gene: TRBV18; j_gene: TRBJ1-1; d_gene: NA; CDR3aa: CASSNMRDTEAFF; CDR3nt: TGTGCCAGCTCAAACATGAGGGACACTGAAGCTTTCTTT
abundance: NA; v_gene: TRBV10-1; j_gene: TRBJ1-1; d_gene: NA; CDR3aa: CASNRGGLNTEAFF; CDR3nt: TGCGCCAGCAATCGCGGGGGGCTGAACACTGAAGCTTTCTTT
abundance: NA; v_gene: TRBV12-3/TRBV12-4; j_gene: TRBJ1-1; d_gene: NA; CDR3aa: CASSLAPTGEAFF; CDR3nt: TGTGCCAGCAGTTTAGCCCCTACAGGTGAAGCTTTCTTT
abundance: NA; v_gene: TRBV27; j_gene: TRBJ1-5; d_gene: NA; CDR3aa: CASSLEWTGGSQSQHF; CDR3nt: TGTGCCAGCAGTTTAGAGTGGACGGGGGGTAGTCAGTCCCAGCATTTT
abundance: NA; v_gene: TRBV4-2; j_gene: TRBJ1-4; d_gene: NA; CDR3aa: CASSLGDGGEKLFF; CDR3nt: TGTGCCAGCAGCCTGGGGGACGGGGGGGAAAAACTGTTTTTT
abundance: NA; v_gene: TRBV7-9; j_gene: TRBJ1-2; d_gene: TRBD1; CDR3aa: CASSLHRDSYGYTF; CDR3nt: TGTGCCAGCAGCTTGCACCGGGACAGCTATGGCTACACCTTC
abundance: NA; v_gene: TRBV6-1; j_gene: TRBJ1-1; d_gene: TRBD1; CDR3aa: CASSERGGLDTEAFF; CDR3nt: TGTGCCAGCAGTGAAAGAGGGGGCTTAGACACTGAAGCTTTCTTT
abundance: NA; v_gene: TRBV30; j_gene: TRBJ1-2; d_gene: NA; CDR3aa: CAWSSASQYTF; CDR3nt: TGTGCCTGGAGTTCGGCCTCCCAGTACACCTTC
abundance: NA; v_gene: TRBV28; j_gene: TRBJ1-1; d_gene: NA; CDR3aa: CASSLYSREAFF; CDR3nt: TGTGCCAGCAGTTTATATTCCAGGGAAGCTTTCTTT
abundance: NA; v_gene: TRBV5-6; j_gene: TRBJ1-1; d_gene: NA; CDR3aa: CASSLFAQNTEAFF; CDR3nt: TGTGCCAGCAGCTTGTTCGCACAGAACACTGAAGCTTTCTTT
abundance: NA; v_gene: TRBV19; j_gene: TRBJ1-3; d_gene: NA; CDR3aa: CASNYKVSGNTIYF; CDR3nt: TGTGCCAGTAACTATAAGGTCTCTGGAAACACCATATATTTT
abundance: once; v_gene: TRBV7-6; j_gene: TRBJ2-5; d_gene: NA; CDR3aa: CASSLVAAQETQYF; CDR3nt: TGTGCCAGCAGCTTAGTCGCAGCTCAAGAGACCCAGTACTTC
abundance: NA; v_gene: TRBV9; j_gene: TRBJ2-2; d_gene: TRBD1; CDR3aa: CASSTPLGQGNTGELFF; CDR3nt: TGTGCCAGCAGCACTCCACTAGGACAGGGGAACACCGGGGAGCTGTTTTTT
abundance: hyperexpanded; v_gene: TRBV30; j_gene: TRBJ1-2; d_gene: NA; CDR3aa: CAWSVRDTRDYGYTF; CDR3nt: TGTGCCTGGAGTGTCCGGGACACCCGCGACTATGGCTACACCTTC
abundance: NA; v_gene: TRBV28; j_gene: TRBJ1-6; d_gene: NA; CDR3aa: CASSFPTSRVALHF; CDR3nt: TGTGCCAGCAGTTTCCCGACCTCGAGAGTGGCCCTCCACTTT
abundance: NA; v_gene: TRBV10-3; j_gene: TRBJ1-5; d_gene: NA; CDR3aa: CAISESGSQPQHF; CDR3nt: TGTGCCATCAGTGAGTCGGGGAGTCAGCCCCAGCATTTT
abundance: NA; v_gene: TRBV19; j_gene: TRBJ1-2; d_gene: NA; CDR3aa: CASTHTWGISYGYTF; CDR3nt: TGTGCCAGTACCCATACTTGGGGGATTAGCTATGGCTACACCTTC
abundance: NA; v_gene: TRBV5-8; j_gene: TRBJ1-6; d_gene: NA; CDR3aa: CASSLDRSSYNSPLHF; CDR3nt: TGTGCCAGCAGCTTGGACAGGAGCTCCTATAATTCACCCCTCCACTTT
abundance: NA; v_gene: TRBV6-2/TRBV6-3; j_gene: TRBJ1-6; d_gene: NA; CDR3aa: CASSHLRNNSPLHF; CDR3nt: TGTGCCAGCAGTCACCTTAGGAATAATTCACCCCTCCACTTT
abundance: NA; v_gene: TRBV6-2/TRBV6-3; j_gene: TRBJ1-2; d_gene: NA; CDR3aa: CASSTGLSYVNYGYTF; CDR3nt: TGTGCCAGCAGTACAGGGTTGTCTTACGTGAACTATGGCTACACCTTC
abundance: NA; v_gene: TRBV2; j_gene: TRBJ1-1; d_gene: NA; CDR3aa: CASVGAGSTEAFF; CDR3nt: TGTGCCAGCGTGGGTGCAGGGAGCACTGAAGCTTTCTTT
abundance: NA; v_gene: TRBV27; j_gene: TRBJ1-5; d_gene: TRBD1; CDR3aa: CAGSPQGANQPQHF; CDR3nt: TGTGCCGGCAGTCCTCAGGGGGCAAATCAGCCCCAGCATTTT
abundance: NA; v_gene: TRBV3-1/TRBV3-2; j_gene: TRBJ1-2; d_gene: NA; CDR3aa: CASSQGRGNYGYTF; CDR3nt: TGTGCCAGCAGCCAAGGCAGGGGTAACTATGGCTACACCTTC
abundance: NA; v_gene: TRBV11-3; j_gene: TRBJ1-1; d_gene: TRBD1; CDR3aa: CASSARQGSEAFF; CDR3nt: TGTGCCAGCAGCGCCCGACAGGGCTCTGAAGCTTTCTTT
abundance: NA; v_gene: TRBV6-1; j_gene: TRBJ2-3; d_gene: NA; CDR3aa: CASSEARLRGATDTQYF; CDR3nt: TGTGCCAGCAGTGAAGCCCGACTAAGGGGGGCCACAGATACGCAGTATTTT
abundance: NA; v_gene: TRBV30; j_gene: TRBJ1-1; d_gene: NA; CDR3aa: CAWAKNTEAFF; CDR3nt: TGTGCCTGGGCGAAGAACACTGAAGCTTTCTTT
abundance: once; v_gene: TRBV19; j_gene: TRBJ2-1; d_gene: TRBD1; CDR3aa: CASSPGQGADEQFF; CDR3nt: TGTGCCAGTAGTCCGGGACAGGGTGCGGATGAGCAGTTCTTC
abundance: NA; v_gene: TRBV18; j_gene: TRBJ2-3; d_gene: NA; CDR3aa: CASSPSRDTQYF; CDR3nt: TGTGCCAGCTCACCGTCGAGGGATACGCAGTATTTT
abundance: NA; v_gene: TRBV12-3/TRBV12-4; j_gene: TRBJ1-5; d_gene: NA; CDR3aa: CASSRRGIQPQHF; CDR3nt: TGTGCCAGCAGTCGTCGGGGTATTCAGCCCCAGCATTTT
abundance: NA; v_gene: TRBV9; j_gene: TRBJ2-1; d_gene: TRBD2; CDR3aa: CASSPRTSGGVSSYNEQFF; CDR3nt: TGTGCCAGCAGCCCCCGGACTAGCGGGGGGGTGAGCTCCTACAATGAGCAGTTCTTC
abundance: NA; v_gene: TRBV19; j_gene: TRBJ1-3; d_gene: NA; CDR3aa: CASSIGVGNTIYF; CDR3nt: TGTGCCAGTAGTATCGGGGTTGGAAACACCATATATTTT
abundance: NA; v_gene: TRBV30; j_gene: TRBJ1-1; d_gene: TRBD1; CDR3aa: CAWIDRGDGEAFF; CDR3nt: TGTGCCTGGATAGACAGGGGGGATGGTGAAGCTTTCTTT
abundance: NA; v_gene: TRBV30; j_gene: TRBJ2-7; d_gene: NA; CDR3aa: CAWEVGGTPSSYEQYF; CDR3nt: TGTGCCTGGGAAGTCGGGGGGACACCGAGCTCCTACGAGCAGTACTTC
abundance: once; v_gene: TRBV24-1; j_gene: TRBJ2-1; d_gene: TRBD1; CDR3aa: CATSDFQGARYNEQFF; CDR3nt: TGTGCCACCAGTGATTTTCAGGGGGCGAGATACAATGAGCAGTTCTTC
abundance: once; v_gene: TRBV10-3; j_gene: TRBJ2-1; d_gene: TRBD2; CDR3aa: CAISERRLTSGKGYNEQFF; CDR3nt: TGTGCCATCAGTGAGCGGAGGCTGACTAGCGGGAAGGGCTACAATGAGCAGTTCTTC
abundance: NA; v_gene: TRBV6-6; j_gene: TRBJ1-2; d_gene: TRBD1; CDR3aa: CASSGQGMGGYTF; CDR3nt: TGTGCCAGCTCGGGACAGGGGATGGGTGGCTACACCTTC
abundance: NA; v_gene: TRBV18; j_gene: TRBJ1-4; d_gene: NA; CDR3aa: CASSRQYNEKLFF; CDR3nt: TGTGCCAGCTCACGGCAGTATAATGAAAAACTGTTTTTT
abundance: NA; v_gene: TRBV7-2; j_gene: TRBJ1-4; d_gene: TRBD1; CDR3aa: CASSLAGRDRGEKLFF; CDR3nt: TGTGCCAGCAGCTTAGCGGGGAGGGACAGGGGTGAAAAACTGTTTTTT
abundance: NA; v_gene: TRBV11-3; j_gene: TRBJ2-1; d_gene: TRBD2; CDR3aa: CASSLDPAGGIGEQFF; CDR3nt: TGTGCCAGCAGCTTAGATCCCGCGGGAGGGATAGGGGAGCAGTTCTTC
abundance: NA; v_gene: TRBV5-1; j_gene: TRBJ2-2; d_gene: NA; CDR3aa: CASSLGSNTGELFF; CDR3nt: TGCGCCAGCAGCTTGGGGAGCAACACCGGGGAGCTGTTTTTT
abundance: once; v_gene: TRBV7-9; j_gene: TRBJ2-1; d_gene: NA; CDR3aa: CASSKNLMVDEQFF; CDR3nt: TGTGCCAGCAGCAAAAATCTTATGGTCGATGAGCAGTTCTTC
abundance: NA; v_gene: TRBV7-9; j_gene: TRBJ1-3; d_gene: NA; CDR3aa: CASSLRGDPGNTIYF; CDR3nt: TGTGCCAGCAGCTTAAGAGGGGACCCCGGAAACACCATATATTTT
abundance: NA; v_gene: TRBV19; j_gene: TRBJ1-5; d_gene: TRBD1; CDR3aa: CATSGTGFQPQHF; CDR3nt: TGTGCCACCTCCGGGACAGGGTTTCAGCCCCAGCATTTT
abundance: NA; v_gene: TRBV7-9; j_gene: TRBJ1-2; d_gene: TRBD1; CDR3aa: CASSRGTGGAMNYGYTF; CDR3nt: TGTGCCAGCAGCCGCGGGACAGGGGGCGCGATGAACTATGGCTACACCTTC
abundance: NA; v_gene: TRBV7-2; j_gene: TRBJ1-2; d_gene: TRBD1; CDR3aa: CASSLVGDSYGYTF; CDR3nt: TGTGCCAGCAGCTTAGTGGGGGACAGCTATGGCTACACCTTC
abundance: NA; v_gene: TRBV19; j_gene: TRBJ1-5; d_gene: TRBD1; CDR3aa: CAARTGDQPQHF; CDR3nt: TGTGCCGCCCGCACAGGGGATCAGCCCCAGCATTTT
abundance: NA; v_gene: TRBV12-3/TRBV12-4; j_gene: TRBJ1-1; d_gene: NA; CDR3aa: CASSYSGNTEAFF; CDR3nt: TGTGCCAGCAGCTACTCAGGGAACACTGAAGCTTTCTTT
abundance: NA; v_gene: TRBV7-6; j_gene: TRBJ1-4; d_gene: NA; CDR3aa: CASSLEGGHEKLFF; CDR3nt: TGTGCCAGCAGCTTAGAGGGGGGCCATGAAAAACTGTTTTTT